This T cell receptor (beta chain) is from a study of T cells after posttransplantation cyclophosphamide. The study, taken as a whole, reports: TRB overlap between skin or GI tissue T cells and blood was limited.

Only in-frame clones appear in the TCRdb table, and some are missing; sequencing was by immunoSEQ multiplex PCR. Singletons are absent from the sample, which has about 36,000 clones. Deletions cut 1 base from V and 7 bases from J, with 17 bases between. The CDR3 is 17 amino acids. Germline V gene data show CDR1 as MNHNS and CDR2 as SASEGT. In regard to this clone: No antigen is known for it.

The gene calls are TRBV6-1 and TRBJ1-6; D remains unclear. Material for sequencing was PBMCs. This clonotype was obtained from a girl aged 10 to 17 in good health, CMV-negative, and a related stem cell transplant donor. CDR3 amino acids: CASSEEVGRGVNSPLHF. The CDR3 region has the DNA TGTGCCAGCAGTGAAGAAGTAGGGCGCGGGGTCAATTCACCCCTCCACTTT.